The text below deals with one TCR beta chain. Only in-frame clones appear in the TCRdb table, and some are missing; sequencing was by immunoSEQ multiplex PCR. This sample carries over 250,000 clones, around 90% of them seen once, and the ten largest clones take approximately 1.1%. This CDR3 has 13 residues. Germline CDR1 and CDR2: SGHDT and YYEEEE. Trimming pared 0 bases from V and 5 bases from J, leaving 8 bases between. These data come from a study of cytomegalovirus exposure and HLA in healthy donors. This TCR derives from a woman aged 30 to 39 in good health and CMV-seropositive. The sample was PBMCs. V gene TRBV5-6 combines with J gene TRBJ2-5; D ambiguous. The CDR3 sequence: CASSLELRETQYF. The DNA of the CDR3 is TGTGCCAGCAGCTTGGAACTTCGGGAGACCCAGTACTTC.